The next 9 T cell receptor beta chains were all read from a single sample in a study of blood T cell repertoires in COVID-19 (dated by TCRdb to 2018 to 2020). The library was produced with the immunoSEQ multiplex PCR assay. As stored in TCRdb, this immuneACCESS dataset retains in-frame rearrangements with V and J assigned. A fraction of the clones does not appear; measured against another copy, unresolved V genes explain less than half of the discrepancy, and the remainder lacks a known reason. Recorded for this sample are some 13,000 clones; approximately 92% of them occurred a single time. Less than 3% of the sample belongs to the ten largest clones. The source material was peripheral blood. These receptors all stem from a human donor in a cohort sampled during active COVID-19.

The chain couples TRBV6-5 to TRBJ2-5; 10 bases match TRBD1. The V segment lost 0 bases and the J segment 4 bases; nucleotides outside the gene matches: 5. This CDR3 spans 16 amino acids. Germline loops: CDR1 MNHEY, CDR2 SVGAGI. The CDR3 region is CASSYSGGTGAETQYF. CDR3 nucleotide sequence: TGTGCCAGCAGTTACTCGGGCGGGACAGGGGCAGAGACCCAGTACTTC.

The CDR3 reads CASSIRLAGTVAESDTQYF. The CDR3 DNA follows: TGTGCCAGTAGTATTAGGCTAGCGGGGACGGTGGCAGAGTCAGATACGCAGTATTTT. This rearrangement joins TRBV19 to TRBJ2-3; 9 nucleotides agree with TRBD2. V lost 3 bases, J lost 4 bases, and 17 bases stayed unmatched. The CDR3 sequence is 19 residues long. Germline CDR1 is LNHDA and CDR2 is SQIVND (reference sequence). Filled out from reference TRBV19 and TRBJ2-3, the complete variable domain reads DGGITQSPKYLFRKEGQNVTLSCEQNLNHDAMYWYRQDPGQGLRLIYYSQIVNDFQKGDIAEGYSVSREKKESFPLTVTSAQKNPTAFYLCASSIRLAGTVAESDTQYFGPGTRLTVL.

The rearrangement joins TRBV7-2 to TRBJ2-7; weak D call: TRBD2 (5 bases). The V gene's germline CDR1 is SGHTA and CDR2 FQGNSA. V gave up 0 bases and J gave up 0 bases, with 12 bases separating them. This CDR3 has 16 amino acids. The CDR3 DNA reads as TGTGCCAGCAGCTTAGCCCAGGACTTAGCCTCCTACGAGCAGTACTTC. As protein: CASSLAQDLASYEQYF.

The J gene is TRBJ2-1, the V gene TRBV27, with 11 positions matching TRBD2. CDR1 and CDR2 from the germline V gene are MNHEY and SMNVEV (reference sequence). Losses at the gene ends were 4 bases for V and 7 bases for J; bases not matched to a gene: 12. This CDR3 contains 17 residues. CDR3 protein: CASSSLAGGESWNEQFF. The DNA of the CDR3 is TGTGCCAGCAGTTCTCTAGCGGGAGGAGAAAGTTGGAATGAGCAGTTCTTC.

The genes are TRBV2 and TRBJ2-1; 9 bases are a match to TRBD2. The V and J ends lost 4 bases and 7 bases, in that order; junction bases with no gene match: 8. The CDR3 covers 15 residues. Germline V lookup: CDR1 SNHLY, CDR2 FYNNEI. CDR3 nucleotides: TGTGCCAGCAGTGTTCGCGGGAGGGCCGGTAATGAGCAGTTCTTC. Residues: CASSVRGRAGNEQFF.

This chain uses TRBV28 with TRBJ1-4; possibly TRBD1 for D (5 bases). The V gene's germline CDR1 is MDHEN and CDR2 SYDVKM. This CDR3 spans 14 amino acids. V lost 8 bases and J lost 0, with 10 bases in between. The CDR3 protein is CASGQFATNEKLFF. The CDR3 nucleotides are TGTGCCAGCGGACAATTTGCAACTAATGAAAAACTGTTTTTT.

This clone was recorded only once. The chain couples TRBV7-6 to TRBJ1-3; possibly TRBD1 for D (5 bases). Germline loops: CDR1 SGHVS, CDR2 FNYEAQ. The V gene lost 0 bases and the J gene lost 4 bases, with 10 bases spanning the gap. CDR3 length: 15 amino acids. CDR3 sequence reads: CASSLAQGGGNTIYF. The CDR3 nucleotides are TGTGCCAGCAGCTTAGCGCAGGGCGGAGGAAACACCATATATTTT.

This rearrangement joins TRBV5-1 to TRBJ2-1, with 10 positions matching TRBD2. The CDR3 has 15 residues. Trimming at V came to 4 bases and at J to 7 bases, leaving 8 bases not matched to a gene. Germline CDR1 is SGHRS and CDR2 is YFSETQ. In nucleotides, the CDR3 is TGCGCCAGCAGCCGGCTAGCGGGGGCTAAGAATGAGCAGTTCTTC. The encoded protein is CASSRLAGAKNEQFF.

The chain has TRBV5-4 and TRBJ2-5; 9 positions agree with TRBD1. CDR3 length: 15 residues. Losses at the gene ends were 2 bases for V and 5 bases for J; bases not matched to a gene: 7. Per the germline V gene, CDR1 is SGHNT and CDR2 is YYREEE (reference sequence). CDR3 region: CASSFPGTGYETQYF. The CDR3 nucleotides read TGTGCCAGCAGCTTCCCCGGGACAGGGTACGAGACCCAGTACTTC.